This TCR beta chain was sequenced in a study of T cell changes during pregnancy in multiple sclerosis. Per the germline V gene, CDR1 is SGHNT and CDR2 is YYREEE (reference sequence). This CDR3 comprises 15 residues. V lost 2 bases to trimming and J lost 5 bases; unmatched junction nucleotides: 4. The repertoire was sequenced with immunoSEQ multiplex PCR; TCRdb's copy has only in-frame clones and lacks some. The data show about 14,000 clones, approximately 91% seen once. This sequence joins TRBV5-4 and TRBJ2-1, with TRBD2 matching 10 bases. The sequencing here drew on CD8+ T cells from peripheral blood mononuclear cells, taken in the first trimester of pregnancy. The clonotype originates from a female donor with multiple sclerosis, enrolled in a pregnancy study. The CDR3: CASSFRAGGHNEQFF. CDR3 coding DNA: TGTGCCAGCAGCTTCAGAGCGGGGGGGCACAATGAGCAGTTCTTC.